Listed below are T cell receptor beta chains from one sample, sequenced in a study of circulating CD8 cells and anti-PD-1 response in melanoma. A single record per CDR3 protein comes from TCRdb applying MiXCR to the reads. The table includes approximately 600 distinct CDR3 sequences, approximately 7.4% detected once. The sample was CD8+ T cells from PBMCs, taken at baseline or after one month of anti-PD-1 therapy (not recorded which). The receptor set was obtained from a human donor with melanoma. Each CDR3 is given with its conserved first and last residue. The D gene is left open where the match is weak. Size tells how often a clone was seen (once, few, many) or the class of an expanded clone, and some rows leave it out.

CDR3: CAWRRDSSYNSPLHF; DNA: TGTGCCTGGAGGCGGGACAGCTCCTATAATTCACCCCTCCACTTT; size: medium-sized; J: TRBJ1-6; D: TRBD1; V: TRBV30
CDR3: CASSQDPGRGTTYEQYF; DNA: TGCGCCAGCAGCCAAGATCCGGGGCGGGGGACGACCTACGAGCAGTACTTC; size: large; J: TRBJ2-7; D: TRBD2; V: TRBV4-1
CDR3: CASTPYRGGELFF; DNA: TGTGCCAGTACCCCATACCGGGGCGGGGAGCTGTTTTTT; size: medium-sized; J: TRBJ2-2; D: .; V: TRBV19
CDR3: CASITGQANYGYTF; DNA: TGTGCCAGTATTACTGGGCAAGCTAACTATGGCTACACCTTC; size: .; J: TRBJ1-2; D: .; V: TRBV19
CDR3: CASRLGLYYEQYF; DNA: TGTGCCAGCAGACTGGGGTTATACTACGAGCAGTACTTC; size: medium-sized; J: TRBJ2-7; D: .; V: TRBV2
CDR3: CASSGRDRGLNTEAFF; DNA: TGTGCCAGCAGCGGCCGGGACAGGGGGCTGAACACTGAAGCTTTCTTT; size: large; J: TRBJ1-1; D: .; V: TRBV21-1
CDR3: CASSLRQGADTQYF; DNA: TGTGCCAGCAGTTTACGGCAGGGAGCAGATACGCAGTATTTT; size: large; J: TRBJ2-3; D: .; V: TRBV27
CDR3: CSVGAETGTYEQYF; DNA: TGCAGCGTTGGAGCGGAGACAGGGACCTACGAGCAGTACTTC; size: few; J: TRBJ2-7; D: TRBD1; V: TRBV29-1
CDR3: CASSLEDRDEKLFF; DNA: TGTGCCAGCAGCTTAGAGGACAGGGATGAAAAACTGTTTTTT; size: large; J: TRBJ1-4; D: TRBD1; V: TRBV7-9
CDR3: CASGLFDKNYGYTF; DNA: TGTGCTAGTGGTTTGTTTGACAAGAACTATGGCTACACCTTC; size: medium-sized; J: TRBJ1-2; D: .; V: TRBV12-5
CDR3: CASSLNPWAGGHNEQFF; DNA: TGTGCCAGCAGCTTAAACCCTTGGGCAGGGGGCCACAATGAGCAGTTCTTC; size: medium-sized; J: TRBJ2-1; D: TRBD1; V: TRBV7-3
CDR3: CASSFLGQPQHF; DNA: TGTGCCAGCAGTTTTCTTGGGCAGCCCCAGCATTTT; size: few; J: TRBJ1-5; D: .; V: TRBV27
CDR3: CASSRGGNEQFF; DNA: TGTGCCAGCAGCCGCGGGGGCAATGAGCAGTTCTTC; size: large; J: TRBJ2-1; D: TRBD2; V: TRBV27
CDR3: CASNLAGDNSVEQFF; DNA: TGTGCCAGCAATCTAGCGGGGGACAACTCCGTTGAGCAGTTCTTC; size: .; J: TRBJ2-1; D: TRBD2; V: TRBV28
CDR3: CASSLPPGPQRDTQYF; DNA: TGTGCCAGCAGTTTACCACCGGGACCCCAGAGGGATACGCAGTATTTT; size: large; J: TRBJ2-3; D: .; V: TRBV27
CDR3: CASSLLDTWDEQFF; DNA: TGTGCCAGCAGCTTGCTTGACACATGGGATGAGCAGTTCTTC; size: large; J: TRBJ2-1; D: .; V: TRBV7-9
CDR3: CASSRKRGYNEQFF; DNA: TGTGCCAGCAGCCGGAAGCGGGGGTACAATGAGCAGTTCTTC; size: large; J: TRBJ2-1; D: TRBD2; V: TRBV7-2